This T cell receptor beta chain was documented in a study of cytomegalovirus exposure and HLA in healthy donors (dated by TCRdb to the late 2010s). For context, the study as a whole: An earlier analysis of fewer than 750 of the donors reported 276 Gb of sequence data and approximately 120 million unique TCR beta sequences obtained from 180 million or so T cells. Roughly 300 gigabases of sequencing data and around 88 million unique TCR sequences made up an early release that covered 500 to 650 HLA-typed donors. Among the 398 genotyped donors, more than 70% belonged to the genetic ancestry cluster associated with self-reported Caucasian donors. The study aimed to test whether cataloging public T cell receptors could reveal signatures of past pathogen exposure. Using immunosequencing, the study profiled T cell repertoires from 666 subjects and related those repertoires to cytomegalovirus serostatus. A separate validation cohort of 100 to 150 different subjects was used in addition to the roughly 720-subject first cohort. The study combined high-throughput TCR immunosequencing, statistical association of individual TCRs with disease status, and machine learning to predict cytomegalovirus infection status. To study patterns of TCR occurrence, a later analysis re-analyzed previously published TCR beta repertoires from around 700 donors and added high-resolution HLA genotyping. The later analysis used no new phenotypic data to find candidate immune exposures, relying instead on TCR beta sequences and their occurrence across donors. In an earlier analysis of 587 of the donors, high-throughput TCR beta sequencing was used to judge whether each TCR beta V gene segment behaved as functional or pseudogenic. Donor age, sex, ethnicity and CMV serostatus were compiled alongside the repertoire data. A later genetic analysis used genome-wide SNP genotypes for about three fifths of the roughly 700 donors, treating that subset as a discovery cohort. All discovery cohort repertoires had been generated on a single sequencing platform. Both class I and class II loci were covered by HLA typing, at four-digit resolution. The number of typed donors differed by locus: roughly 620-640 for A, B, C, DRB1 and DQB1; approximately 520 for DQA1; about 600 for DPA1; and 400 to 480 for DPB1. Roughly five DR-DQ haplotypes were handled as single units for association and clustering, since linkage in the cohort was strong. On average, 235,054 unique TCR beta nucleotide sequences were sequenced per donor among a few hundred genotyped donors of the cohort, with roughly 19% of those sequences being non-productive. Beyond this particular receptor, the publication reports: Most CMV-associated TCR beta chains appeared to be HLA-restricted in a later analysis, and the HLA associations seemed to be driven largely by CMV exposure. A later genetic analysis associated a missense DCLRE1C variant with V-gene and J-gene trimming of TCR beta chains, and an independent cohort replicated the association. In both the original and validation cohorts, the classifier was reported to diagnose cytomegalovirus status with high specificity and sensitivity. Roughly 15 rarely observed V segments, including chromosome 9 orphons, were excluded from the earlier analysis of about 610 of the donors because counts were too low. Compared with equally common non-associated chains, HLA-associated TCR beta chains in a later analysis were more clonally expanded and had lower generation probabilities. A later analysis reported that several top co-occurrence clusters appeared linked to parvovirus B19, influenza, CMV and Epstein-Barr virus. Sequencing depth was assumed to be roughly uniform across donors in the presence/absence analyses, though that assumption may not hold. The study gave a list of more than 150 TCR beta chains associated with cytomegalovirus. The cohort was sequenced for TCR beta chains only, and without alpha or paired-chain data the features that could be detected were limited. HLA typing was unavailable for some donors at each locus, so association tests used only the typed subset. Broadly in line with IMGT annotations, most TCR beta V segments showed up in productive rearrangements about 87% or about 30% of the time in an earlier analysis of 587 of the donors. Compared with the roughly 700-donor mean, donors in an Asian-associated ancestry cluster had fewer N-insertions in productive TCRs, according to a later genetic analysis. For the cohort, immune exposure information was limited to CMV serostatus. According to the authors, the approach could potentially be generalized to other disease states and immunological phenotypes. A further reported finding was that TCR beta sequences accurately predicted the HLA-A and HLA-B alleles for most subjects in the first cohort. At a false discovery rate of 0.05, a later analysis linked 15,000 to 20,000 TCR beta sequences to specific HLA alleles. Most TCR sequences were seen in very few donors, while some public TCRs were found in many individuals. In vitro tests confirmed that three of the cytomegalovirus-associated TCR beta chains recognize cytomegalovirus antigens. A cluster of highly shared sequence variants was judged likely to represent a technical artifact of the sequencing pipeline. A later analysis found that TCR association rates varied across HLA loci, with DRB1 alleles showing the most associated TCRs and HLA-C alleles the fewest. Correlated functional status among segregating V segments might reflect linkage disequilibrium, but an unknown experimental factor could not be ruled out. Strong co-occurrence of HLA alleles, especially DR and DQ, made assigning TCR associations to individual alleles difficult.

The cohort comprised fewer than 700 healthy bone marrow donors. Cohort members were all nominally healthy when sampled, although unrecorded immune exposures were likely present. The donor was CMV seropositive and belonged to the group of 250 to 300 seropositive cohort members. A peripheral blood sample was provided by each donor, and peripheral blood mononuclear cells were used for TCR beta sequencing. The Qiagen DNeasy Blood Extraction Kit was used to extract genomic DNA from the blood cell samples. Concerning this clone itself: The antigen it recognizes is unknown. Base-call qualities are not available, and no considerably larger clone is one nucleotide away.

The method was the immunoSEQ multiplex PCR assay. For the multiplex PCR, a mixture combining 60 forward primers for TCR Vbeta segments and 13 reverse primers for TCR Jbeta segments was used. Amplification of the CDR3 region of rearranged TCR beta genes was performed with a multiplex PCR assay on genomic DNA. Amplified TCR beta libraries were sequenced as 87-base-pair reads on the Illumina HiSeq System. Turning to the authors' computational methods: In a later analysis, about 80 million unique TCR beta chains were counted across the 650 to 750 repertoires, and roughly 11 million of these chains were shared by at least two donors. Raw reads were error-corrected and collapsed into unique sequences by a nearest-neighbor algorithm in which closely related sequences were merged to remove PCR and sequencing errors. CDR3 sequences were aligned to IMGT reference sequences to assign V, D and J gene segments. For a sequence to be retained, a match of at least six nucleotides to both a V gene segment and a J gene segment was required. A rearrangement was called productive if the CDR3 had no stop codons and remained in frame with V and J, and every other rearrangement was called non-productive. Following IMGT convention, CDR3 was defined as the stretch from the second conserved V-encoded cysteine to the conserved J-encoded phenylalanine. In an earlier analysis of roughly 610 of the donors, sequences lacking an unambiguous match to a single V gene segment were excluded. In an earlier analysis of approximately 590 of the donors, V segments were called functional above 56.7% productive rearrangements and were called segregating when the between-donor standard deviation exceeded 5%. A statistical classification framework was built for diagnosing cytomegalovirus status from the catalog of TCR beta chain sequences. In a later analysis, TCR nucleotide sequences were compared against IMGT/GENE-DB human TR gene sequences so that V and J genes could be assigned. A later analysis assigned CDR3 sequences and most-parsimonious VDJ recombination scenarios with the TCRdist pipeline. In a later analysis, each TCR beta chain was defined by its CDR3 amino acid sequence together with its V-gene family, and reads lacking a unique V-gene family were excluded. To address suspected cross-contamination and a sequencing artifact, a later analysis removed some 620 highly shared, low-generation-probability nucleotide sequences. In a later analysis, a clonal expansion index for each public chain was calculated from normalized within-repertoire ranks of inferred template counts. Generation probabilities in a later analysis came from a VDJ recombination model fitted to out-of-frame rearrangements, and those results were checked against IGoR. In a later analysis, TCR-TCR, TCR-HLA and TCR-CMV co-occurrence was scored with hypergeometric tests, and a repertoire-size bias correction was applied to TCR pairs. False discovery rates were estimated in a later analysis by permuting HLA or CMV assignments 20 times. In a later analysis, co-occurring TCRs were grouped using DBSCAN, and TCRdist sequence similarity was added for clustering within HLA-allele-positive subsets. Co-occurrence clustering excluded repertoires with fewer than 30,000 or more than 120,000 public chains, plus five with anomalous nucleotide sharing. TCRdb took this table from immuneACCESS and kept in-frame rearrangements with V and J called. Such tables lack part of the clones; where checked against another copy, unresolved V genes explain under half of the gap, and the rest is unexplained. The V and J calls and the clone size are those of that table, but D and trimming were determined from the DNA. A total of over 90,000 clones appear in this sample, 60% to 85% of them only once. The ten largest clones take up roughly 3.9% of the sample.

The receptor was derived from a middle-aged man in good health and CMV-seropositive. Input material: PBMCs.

The CDR3 is CASSLVMNTEAFF. The nucleotide sequence reads as follows: TGCGCCAGCAGCTTGGTTATGAACACTGAAGCTTTCTTT. The sequence is built from TRBV5-1 and TRBJ1-1; too little of a D gene remains to name it. The V end loses 0 bases and the J end loses 0 bases, and a stretch of 3 bases separates them. For CDR1 and CDR2, the germline V gene lists SGHRS and YFSETQ. The CDR3 numbers 13 residues from cysteine through phenylalanine. Here the CDR3 DNA is all that survives: 39 bases in frame from base 1.